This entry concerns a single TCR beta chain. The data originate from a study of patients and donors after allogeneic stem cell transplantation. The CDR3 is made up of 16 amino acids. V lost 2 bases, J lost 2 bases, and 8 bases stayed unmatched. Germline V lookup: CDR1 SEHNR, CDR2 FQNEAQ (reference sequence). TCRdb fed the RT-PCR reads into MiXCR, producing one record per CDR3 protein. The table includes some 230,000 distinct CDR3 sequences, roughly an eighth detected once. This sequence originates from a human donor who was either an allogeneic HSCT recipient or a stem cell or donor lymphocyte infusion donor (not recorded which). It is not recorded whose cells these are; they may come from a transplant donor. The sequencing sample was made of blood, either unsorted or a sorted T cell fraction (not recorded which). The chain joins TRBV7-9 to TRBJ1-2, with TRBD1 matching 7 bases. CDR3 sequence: CASSLPSGGGNYGYTF. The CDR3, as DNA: TGTGCCAGCAGCTTACCCTCAGGGGGGGGAAACTATGGCTACACCTTC. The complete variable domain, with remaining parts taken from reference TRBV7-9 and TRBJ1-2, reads DTGVSQNPRHKITKRGQNVTFRCDPISEHNRLYWYRQTLGQGPEFLTYFQNEAQLEKSRLLSDRFSAERPKGSFSTLEIQRTEQGDSAMYLCASSLPSGGGNYGYTFGSGTRLTVV.